Listed below are T cell receptor beta chains from one sample, sequenced in a study of blood T cell repertoires in COVID-19. Using immunoSEQ multiplex PCR, the repertoire was profiled, and TCRdb retains in-frame clones only, with some absent. The repertoire holds about 54,000 clones, with about 84% as singletons. The material sequenced was peripheral blood. Every receptor here comes from a man aged 35 to 55 with active COVID-19. Each CDR3 is given with its conserved first and last residue. D genes are given only for firm matches. The size of a clone is reported for some rows only, either as once, few or many, or as a class for expanded clones.

D: NA; size: once; V: TRBV29-1; J: TRBJ2-4; CDR3: CSVGGEGENIQYF; DNA: TGCAGCGTTGGGGGAGAGGGCGAGAACATTCAGTACTTC
D: NA; size: NA; V: TRBV25-1; J: TRBJ1-5; CDR3: CASSLWGVRGQPQHF; DNA: TGTGCCAGCAGTCTCTGGGGGGTCCGGGGTCAGCCCCAGCATTTT
D: NA; size: few; V: TRBV27; J: TRBJ2-7; CDR3: CASSLSTRGEQYF; DNA: TGTGCCAGCAGTTTATCGACCCGGGGCGAGCAGTACTTC
D: TRBD1; size: NA; V: TRBV18; J: TRBJ1-5; CDR3: CASSPTGEHQPQHF; DNA: TGTGCCAGCTCACCCACAGGGGAGCACCAGCCCCAGCATTTT
D: NA; size: NA; V: TRBV28; J: TRBJ1-5; CDR3: CASSPGQPLFSNQPQHF; DNA: TGTGCCAGCAGTCCTGGACAGCCCCTATTCAGCAATCAGCCCCAGCATTTT
D: NA; size: NA; V: TRBV19; J: TRBJ2-1; CDR3: CASSIETWSSYNEQFF; DNA: TGTGCCAGTAGTATTGAAACCTGGAGCTCCTACAATGAGCAGTTCTTC
D: NA; size: NA; V: TRBV9; J: TRBJ2-7; CDR3: CASSLYGGEQYF; DNA: TGTGCCAGCAGTTTGTACGGCGGCGAGCAGTACTTC
D: NA; size: NA; V: TRBV3-1/TRBV3-2; J: TRBJ2-3; CDR3: CASSPPGLASTDTQYF; DNA: TGTGCCAGCAGCCCCCCGGGACTCGCCTCCACAGATACGCAGTATTTT
D: NA; size: medium-sized; V: TRBV5-4; J: TRBJ1-1; CDR3: CASSLGAGPATEAFF; DNA: TGTGCCAGCAGCTTGGGAGCTGGGCCCGCTACAGAAGCTTTCTTT
D: NA; size: NA; V: TRBV19; J: TRBJ1-4; CDR3: CASRQTGTNEKLFF; DNA: TGTGCCAGTAGACAAACAGGAACTAATGAAAAACTGTTTTTT
D: TRBD1; size: NA; V: TRBV18; J: TRBJ1-3; CDR3: CASSPRQGSFSGNTIYF; DNA: TGTGCCAGCTCCCCTCGACAGGGTTCTTTCTCTGGAAACACCATATATTTT
D: NA; size: NA; V: TRBV19; J: TRBJ2-4; CDR3: CASSAQAGAKNIQYF; DNA: TGTGCCAGTAGTGCCCAGGCGGGCGCCAAAAACATTCAGTACTTC
D: NA; size: NA; V: TRBV12-5; J: TRBJ1-1; CDR3: CASGFGSDPGNTEAFF; DNA: TGTGCTAGTGGTTTTGGGTCAGATCCGGGGAACACTGAAGCTTTCTTT
D: NA; size: NA; V: TRBV11-2; J: TRBJ1-1; CDR3: CASSLTANTEAFF; DNA: TGTGCCAGCAGCTTGACAGCGAACACTGAAGCTTTCTTT
D: TRBD2; size: NA; V: TRBV7-3; J: TRBJ2-1; CDR3: CASSLGLAGRGEQFF; DNA: TGTGCCAGCAGCCTAGGACTAGCGGGAAGGGGTGAGCAGTTCTTC
D: TRBD1; size: NA; V: TRBV28; J: TRBJ1-4; CDR3: CASSITGDGKLFF; DNA: TGTGCCAGCAGCATAACAGGGGACGGGAAACTGTTTTTT
D: TRBD1; size: NA; V: TRBV10-3; J: TRBJ2-1; CDR3: CAISEDRGVGEQFF; DNA: TGTGCCATCAGTGAGGACAGGGGAGTTGGTGAGCAGTTCTTC
D: NA; size: NA; V: TRBV15; J: TRBJ1-3; CDR3: CATSRAGAGNTIYF; DNA: TGTGCCACCAGCAGAGCGGGGGCTGGAAACACCATATATTTT
D: TRBD1; size: NA; V: TRBV3-1/TRBV3-2; J: TRBJ1-2; CDR3: CASTPRGQGYYGYTF; DNA: TGTGCCAGCACCCCCCGGGGACAGGGGTACTATGGCTACACCTTC
D: NA; size: NA; V: TRBV9; J: TRBJ1-1; CDR3: CASSSSRGAFF; DNA: TGTGCCAGCAGCTCCTCCAGGGGAGCTTTCTTT
D: TRBD1; size: NA; V: TRBV7-6; J: TRBJ2-5; CDR3: CASSWTGGETQYF; DNA: TGTGCCAGCAGCTGGACAGGCGGGGAGACCCAGTACTTC
D: NA; size: NA; V: TRBV19; J: TRBJ1-6; CDR3: CASSMSQSFGHSPLHF; DNA: TGTGCCAGTAGTATGTCCCAAAGCTTTGGGCACTCACCCCTCCACTTT
D: NA; size: NA; V: TRBV20-1; J: TRBJ2-1; CDR3: CSAWTRQEQFF; DNA: TGCAGTGCTTGGACTCGCCAGGAGCAGTTCTTC
D: NA; size: NA; V: TRBV28; J: TRBJ2-7; CDR3: CASSLAGSDYEQYF; DNA: TGTGCCAGCAGTTTAGCGGGATCAGACTACGAGCAGTACTTC
D: TRBD2; size: NA; V: TRBV7-3; J: TRBJ2-2; CDR3: CASRSGRHSTGELFF; DNA: TGTGCCAGCAGAAGCGGGAGGCATTCCACCGGGGAGCTGTTTTTT
D: TRBD1; size: NA; V: TRBV25-1; J: TRBJ1-6; CDR3: CASSELARGLDSPLHF; DNA: TGTGCCAGCAGTGAATTAGCGAGGGGGCTGGATTCACCCCTCCACTTT
D: TRBD2; size: NA; V: TRBV27; J: TRBJ2-1; CDR3: CASSSGLAGDGEQFF; DNA: TGTGCCAGCAGTTCGGGACTAGCGGGAGACGGTGAGCAGTTCTTC
D: TRBD1; size: NA; V: TRBV24-1; J: TRBJ1-2; CDR3: CATSGGTGVYGYTF; DNA: TGTGCCACCAGTGGAGGGACAGGGGTCTATGGCTACACCTTC